What follows are 18 T cell receptor beta chains derived from one specimen sequenced in a study of T cells in Graves' hyperthyroidism and ophthalmopathy. The source material, RNA transcripts, was used to amplify TCR beta CDR3 regions. Using the HTBI primer set, a first-round RT-PCR was run on the TCR CDR3. TCRdb itself ran the multiplex PCR reads through MiXCR, one entry per CDR3 protein. The table lists some 570,000 distinct CDR3 sequences, under 20% of them singletons. The sample taken for sequencing was blood. The source is a woman between 18 and 30 years old with Graves' ophthalmopathy.

This clonotype was detected a few times. J is TRBJ2-7 and V is TRBV19; 10 bases agree with TRBD2. The CDR3 spans 15 residues. The germline gives CDR1 LNHDA, CDR2 SQIVND (reference sequence). Losses at the gene ends were 7 bases for V and 0 bases for J; bases not matched to a gene: 6. The CDR3 nucleotides are TGTGCCAGTACCTATTCTAGCGGGAGCTCCTACGAGCAGTACTTC. This codes for CASTYSSGSSYEQYF.

The chain has TRBV7-9 and TRBJ2-1, with no clear D. Per germline, CDR1 SEHNR and CDR2 FQNEAQ (reference sequence). The CDR3 has 12 residues. Trimming pared 2 bases from V and 10 bases from J, leaving 9 bases between. CDR3 in DNA: TGTGCCAGCAGCTTAATCCCGGAGGAGCAGTTCTTC. Translation: CASSLIPEEQFF.

V usage is TRBV19 and J usage is TRBJ1-5; D gene unclear. The length of the CDR3 is 13 residues. Germline CDR1 LNHDA, CDR2 SQIVND (reference sequence). Between the trimmed V and J ends, which lost 7 bases and 6 bases, there was a span of 13 bases. CDR3 sequence reads: CASIGGIGQPQHF. In nucleotides, the CDR3 is TGTGCCAGTATTGGAGGTATAGGTCAGCCCCAGCATTTT.

V is TRBV7-3 and J is TRBJ1-5, with a weak D call TRBD1 (5 bases). CDR1 and CDR2 from the germline V gene are SGHTA and FQGTGA. V was cut by 5 bases and J by 1 base, with 12 bases left in between. The CDR3 consists of 15 residues. In DNA, the CDR3 is TGTGCCAGCAGCGCCTGGGGGTCGAGCAATCAGCCCCAGCATTTT. Its protein is CASSAWGSSNQPQHF. Full variable domain (outside the CDR3, taken from reference TRBV7-3 and TRBJ1-5): GAGVSQTPSNKVTEKGKYVELRCDPISGHTALYWYRQSLGQGPEFLIYFQGTGAADDSGLPNDRFFAVRPEGSVSTLKIQRTERGDSAVYLCASSAWGSSNQPQHFGDGTRLSIL.

This clonotype was found many times. V usage is TRBV7-2 and J usage is TRBJ2-1; D call uncertain. Trimming pared 1 base from V and 3 bases from J, leaving 4 bases between. Germline CDR1 reads SGHTA; CDR2 reads FQGNSA. The CDR3 contains 13 residues. Here the CDR3 reads CASSLVVYNEQFF. CDR3 bases: TGTGCCAGCAGCTTAGTGGTCTACAATGAGCAGTTCTTC.

This clonotype was detected many times. The V call is TRBV7-2, the J call TRBJ2-1, with 10 bases lining up with TRBD1. With V trimmed by 2 bases and J by 4 bases, 2 bases remained unmatched. This CDR3 comprises 15 residues. Germline assignment: CDR1 SGHTA and CDR2 FQGNSA. CDR3: CASSLPDRGYNEQFF. CDR3 bases: TGTGCCAGCAGCTTACCGGACAGGGGGTACAATGAGCAGTTCTTC.

This clonotype was counted a few times. The chain combines TRBV20-1 with TRBJ2-1; D ambiguous. The V gene lost 5 bases and the J gene lost 5 bases, with 10 bases spanning the gap. Looked up from germline, CDR1 is DFQATT and CDR2 is SNEGSKA (reference sequence). The CDR3 consists of 12 residues. Written as DNA, the CDR3 is TGCAGTGCTCCGACCCGAAACAATGAGCAGTTCTTC. Amino acids: CSAPTRNNEQFF.

About this clonotype itself: Sequence at one end of the junction differs from germline and may be a read error. The V gene is TRBV7-3, the J gene TRBJ2-2; TRBD1 matches at 9 bases. From germline, CDR1 is SGHTA and CDR2 FQGTGA. The CDR3 consists of 17 residues. CDR3 protein: CASSVTRDRAATGELFF. CDR3 DNA: TGTGCCAGCAGCGTAACCAGGGACAGGGCCGCCACCGGGGAGCTGTTTTTT.

The CDR3 DNA sequence: TGTGCCAGCAGCTTGGCGGGGTTGGGGAACACCATATATTTT. It specifies CASSLAGLGNTIYF. The rearrangement uses TRBV5-6 and TRBJ1-3; D uncertain. The germline gives CDR1 SGHDT, CDR2 YYEEEE. V lost 0 bases, J lost 7 bases, and 11 bases lay in between. The CDR3 runs 14 residues. Using reference TRBV5-6 and TRBJ1-3 for the parts outside the CDR3, the full variable domain is DAGVTQSPTHLIKTRGQQVTLRCSPKSGHDTVSWYQQALGQGPQFIFQYYEEEERQRGNFPDRFSGHQFPNYSSELNVNALLLGDSALYLCASSLAGLGNTIYFGEGSWLTVV.

Many counts were recorded for this clonotype. This chain uses TRBV11-2 with TRBJ2-7, with D perhaps TRBD1 or TRBD2 (5 bases each). V was trimmed by 5 bases and J by 3 bases, leaving 23 bases between them. This CDR3 contains 17 residues. Germline CDR1 reads SGHAT; CDR2 reads FQNNGV. The CDR3 bases are TGTGCCAGCAGCCCAGTACGGGGACGTGAGACGGACTACGAGCAGTACTTC. Protein: CASSPVRGRETDYEQYF.

In this sample, this clonotype turned up many times. V gene TRBV7-9 combines with J gene TRBJ2-3, with a weak D call TRBD2 (6 bases). Germline values: CDR1 SEHNR, CDR2 FQNEAQ (reference sequence). Trimming removed 8 bases from V and 2 bases from J, with 14 bases in between. The CDR3 is 14 amino acids. The DNA of the CDR3 is TGTGCCAGCGCGAGTGGGGGGACCACAGATACGCAGTATTTT. Translation: CASASGGTTDTQYF.

This clonotype was counted ten times or more. The chain's CDR3 is CASSLAGGPIETQYF. CDR3 sequence (DNA): TGTGCCAGCAGTTTAGCGGGGGGGCCCATAGAGACCCAGTACTTC. The V and J genes are TRBV28 and TRBJ2-5, with 9 positions matching TRBD2. CDR3 size: 15 residues. The V gene's germline CDR1 is MDHEN and CDR2 SYDVKM. V shed 2 bases and J 4 bases; nucleotides not matched to a gene: 5.

This clonotype was seen only a few times. The rearrangement uses TRBV9 and TRBJ2-1, with TRBD2 matching 9 bases. Germline loops: CDR1 SGDLS, CDR2 YYNGEE. The CDR3 contains 16 residues. V shed 0 bases, J shed 5 bases, and the junction held 6 bases outside the gene matches. This chain's CDR3 is CASSVEGTSTDNEQFF. The CDR3 coding sequence is TGTGCCAGCAGCGTAGAGGGGACTAGCACCGACAATGAGCAGTTCTTC.

This clonotype has a count of ten or more. This rearrangement joins TRBV7-6 to TRBJ1-5, with D hard to call. CDR1 is SGHVS, CDR2 FNYEAQ, per germline. The ends were cut back, 5 bases at V and 7 bases at J, with 15 bases in the middle. The CDR3 consists of 14 residues. CDR3 residues: CASSPRGGLQPQHF. As DNA, the CDR3 is TGTGCCAGCAGCCCTCGGGGTGGACTCCAGCCCCAGCATTTT.

A remark on this clonotype: One junction end does not reproduce the germline sequence, and a read error may be involved. The V and J genes are TRBV2 and TRBJ1-1; the D gene is possibly TRBD1 (5 bases). CDR1 and CDR2 from the germline V gene are SNHLY and FYNNEI. The CDR3 contains 12 residues. The CDR3 protein is CASSAGGTEALF. CDR3 coding DNA: TGTGCCAGCAGCGCCGGGGGGACTGAAGCTCTCTTT.

This clonotype was picked up a small number of times. The rearrangement uses TRBV7-3 and TRBJ2-7, with D possibly being TRBD1 or TRBD2 (5 bases each). The CDR3 has 12 residues. V lost 6 bases, J lost 7 bases, and 13 bases lay in between. CDR1 SGHTA and CDR2 FQGTGA come from the germline V gene. The CDR3 sequence is CASSPGTFEQYF. The CDR3 DNA is TGTGCCAGCAGTCCGGGGACCTTTGAGCAGTACTTC.

There are many counts of this clonotype. CDR3 sequence: CASSEIRGGEAFF. The CDR3, as DNA: TGTGCCAGCAGTGAAATAAGGGGGGGTGAAGCTTTCTTT. The V gene is TRBV6-1, the J gene TRBJ1-1; D possibly corresponds to TRBD1 (6 bases). The germline V gene has CDR1 MNHNS and CDR2 SASEGT. This CDR3 comprises 13 residues. Trimming removed 2 bases from V and 7 bases from J, with 11 bases in between.

In regard to this clonotype: This could be a read error, since a much larger clone is one nucleotide away. The chain uses TRBV6-2 or TRBV6-3 and TRBJ1-1; D is unclear. Germline V lookup: CDR1 MNHEY, CDR2 SVGEGT. CDR3 size: 13 residues. CDR3: CVSSVKPNTEAFF. In DNA form, the CDR3 reads TGTGTCAGCAGTGTTAAGCCGAACACTGAAGCTTTCTTT.